This T cell receptor beta chain was found in a study of graft-versus-host responses after intestinal transplantation. On the study more broadly: Multivisceral, liver-intestinal, or isolated intestinal transplants were received by the recipients. Anti-thymocyte globulin induction was given to all recipients, followed by tacrolimus and steroids for about 3 years.

Using immunoSEQ multiplex PCR, the repertoire was profiled, and TCRdb retains in-frame clones only, with some absent. This table has some 76,000 clones, roughly 87% appearing once. About this clone itself: Its matching antigen is unknown.

This receptor was identified in a human donor who was the organ donor for an intestinal transplant. Sequencing was performed on unstimulated CD8+ T cells sorted from spleen or lymph node cells, taken before transplant.

The CDR3 region is CASSPDGTSTDTQYF. The CDR3 DNA reads as TGTGCCAGTAGCCCGGACGGAACTAGCACAGATACGCAGTATTTT. The chain joins TRBV19 to TRBJ2-3; the D is unclear. Trimming removed 6 bases from V and 0 bases from J, with 13 bases in between. Germline V gene sequence: CDR1 LNHDA, CDR2 SQIVND (reference sequence). The CDR3 extends over 15 amino acids.